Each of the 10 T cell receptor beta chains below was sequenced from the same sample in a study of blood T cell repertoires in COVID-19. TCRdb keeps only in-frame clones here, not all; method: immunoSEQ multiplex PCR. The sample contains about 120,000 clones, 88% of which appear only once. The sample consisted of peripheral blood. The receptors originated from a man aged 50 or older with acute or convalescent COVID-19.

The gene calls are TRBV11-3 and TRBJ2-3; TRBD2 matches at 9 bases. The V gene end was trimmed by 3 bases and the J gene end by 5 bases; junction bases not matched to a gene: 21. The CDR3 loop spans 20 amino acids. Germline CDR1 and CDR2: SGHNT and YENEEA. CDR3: CASSFGTSVGAGGPRDTQYF. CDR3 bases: TGTGCCAGCAGCTTCGGGACATCGGTTGGCGCGGGAGGGCCGAGAGATACGCAGTATTTT.

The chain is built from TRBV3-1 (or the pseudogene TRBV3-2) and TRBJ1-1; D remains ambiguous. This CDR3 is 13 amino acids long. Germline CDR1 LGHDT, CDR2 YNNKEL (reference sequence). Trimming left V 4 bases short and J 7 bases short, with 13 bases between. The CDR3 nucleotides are TGTGCCAGCAGCCCCGGACGGCGGGGTGAAGCTTTCTTT. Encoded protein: CASSPGRRGEAFF.

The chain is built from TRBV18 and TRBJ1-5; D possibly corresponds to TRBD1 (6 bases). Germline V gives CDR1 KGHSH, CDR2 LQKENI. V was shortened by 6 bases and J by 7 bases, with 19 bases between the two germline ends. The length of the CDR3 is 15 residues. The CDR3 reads CASSQGTAEYQPQHF. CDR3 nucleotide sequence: TGTGCCAGCTCCCAGGGGACGGCAGAATACCAGCCCCAGCATTTT.

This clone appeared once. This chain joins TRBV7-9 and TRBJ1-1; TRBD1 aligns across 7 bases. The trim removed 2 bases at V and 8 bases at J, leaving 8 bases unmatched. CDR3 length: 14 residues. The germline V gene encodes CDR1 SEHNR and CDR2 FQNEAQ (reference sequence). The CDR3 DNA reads TGTGCCAGCAGCTTAAACAGGGGCAAAAACGAAGCTTTCTTT. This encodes CASSLNRGKNEAFF.

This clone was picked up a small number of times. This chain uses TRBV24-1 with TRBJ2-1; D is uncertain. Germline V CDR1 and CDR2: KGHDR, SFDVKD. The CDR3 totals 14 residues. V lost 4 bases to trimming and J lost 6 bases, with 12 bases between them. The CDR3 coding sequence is TGTGCCACCAGTGACCCCACTACACCCAATGAGCAGTTCTTC. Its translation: CATSDPTTPNEQFF.

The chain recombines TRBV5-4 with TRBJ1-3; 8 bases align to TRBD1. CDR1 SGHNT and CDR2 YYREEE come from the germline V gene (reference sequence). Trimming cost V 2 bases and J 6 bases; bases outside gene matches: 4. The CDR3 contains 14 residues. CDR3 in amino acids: CASSFDRGKNTIYF. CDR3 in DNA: TGTGCCAGCAGCTTCGACAGGGGTAAAAACACCATATATTTT.

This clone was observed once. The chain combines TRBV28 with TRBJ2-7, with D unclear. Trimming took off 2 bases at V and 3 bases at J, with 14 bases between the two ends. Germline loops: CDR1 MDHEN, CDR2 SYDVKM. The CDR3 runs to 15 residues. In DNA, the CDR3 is TGTGCCAGCAGTTTAATGGCTAGTCTGGGCTACGAGCAGTACTTC. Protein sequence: CASSLMASLGYEQYF.

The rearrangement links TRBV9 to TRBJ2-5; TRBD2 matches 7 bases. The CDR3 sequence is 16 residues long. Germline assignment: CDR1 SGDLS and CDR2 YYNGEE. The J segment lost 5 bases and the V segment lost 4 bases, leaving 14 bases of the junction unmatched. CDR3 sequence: CASSPLGGRAMETQYF. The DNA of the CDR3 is TGTGCCAGCAGCCCCTTGGGTGGGAGGGCGATGGAGACCCAGTACTTC. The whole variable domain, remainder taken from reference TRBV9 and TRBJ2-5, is DSGVTQTPKHLITATGQRVTLRCSPRSGDLSVYWYQQSLDQGLQFLIQYYNGEERAKGNILERFSAQQFPDLHSELNLSSLELGDSALYFCASSPLGGRAMETQYFGPGTRLLVL.

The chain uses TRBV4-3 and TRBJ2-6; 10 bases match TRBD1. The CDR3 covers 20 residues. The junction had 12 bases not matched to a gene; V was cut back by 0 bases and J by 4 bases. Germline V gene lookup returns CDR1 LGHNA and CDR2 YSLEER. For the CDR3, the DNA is TGCGCCAGCAGCCAAGATCTCCCCGGGACAGGGGCCCCCGGGGCCAACGTCCTGACTTTC. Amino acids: CASSQDLPGTGAPGANVLTF.

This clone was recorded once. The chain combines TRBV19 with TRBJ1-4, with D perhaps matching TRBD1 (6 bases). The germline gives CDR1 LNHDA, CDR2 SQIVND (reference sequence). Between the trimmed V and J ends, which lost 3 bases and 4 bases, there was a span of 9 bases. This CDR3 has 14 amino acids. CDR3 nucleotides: TGTGCCAGTAGTATTGGCAGGGGTAATGAAAAACTGTTTTTT. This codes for CASSIGRGNEKLFF.